The 27 T cell receptor beta chains listed next were all sequenced from one sample in a study of shared clonotypes between healthy human individuals. Data came from immunoSEQ multiplex PCR; TCRdb stores just in-frame clones and leaves some out. The table includes 2 million to 2.5 million clones, over 90% detected once. Material: naive CD4+ T cells from PBMCs. As for subset: CD45RA+ positively selected. All receptors come from a young man in good health. Some clones in this sample may be carry-over from other donors' samples.

This chain connects TRBV16 to TRBJ2-7; D call uncertain. There are 13 residues in the CDR3. The V gene's germline CDR1 is KGHSY and CDR2 FQNENV. The V end was cut by 4 bases, the J end by 3 bases, with 10 bases between. The CDR3 DNA reads TGTGCCAGCAGCCTCCAAGAAGGCTACGAGCAGTACTTC. Protein product: CASSLQEGYEQYF.

The chain joins TRBV11-2 to TRBJ1-1, with no clear D. CDR1 is SGHAT and CDR2 is FQNNGV in the germline V gene. The CDR3 has 17 amino acids. Between the trimmed V and J ends, which lost 5 bases and 1 base, there was a span of 20 bases. Here the CDR3 reads CASSPIRPVGGNTEAFF. In DNA form, the CDR3 reads TGTGCCAGCAGCCCAATCCGTCCTGTCGGAGGGAACACTGAAGCTTTCTTT.

The rearrangement joins TRBV28 to TRBJ1-4; no firm D call. CDR3 length: 12 residues. The V end was cut by 7 bases, the J end by 11 bases, with 14 bases between. CDR1 is MDHEN, CDR2 SYDVKM, per germline. The CDR3 DNA is TGTGCCAGCACCTTTGGAATGGATAAACTGTTTTTT. The encoded protein is CASTFGMDKLFF.

The J gene is TRBJ1-5, the V gene TRBV7-2, with 9 bases aligning to TRBD1. The V segment lost 1 base and the J segment 2 bases; nucleotides outside the gene matches: 6. This CDR3 has 17 amino acids. CDR1 is SGHTA and CDR2 is FQGNSA in the germline V gene. CDR3 loop: CASSLVGQGMGNQPQHF. In DNA form, the CDR3 reads TGTGCCAGCAGCTTAGTAGGACAGGGGATGGGCAATCAGCCCCAGCATTTT.

The chain recombines TRBV7-9 with TRBJ1-2; D not certain. Trimming took 2 bases from V and 4 from J, leaving 2 bases between them. Germline CDR1 reads SEHNR; CDR2 reads FQNEAQ (reference sequence). The CDR3 length is 11 residues. The chain's CDR3 is CASSLSYGYTF. CDR3 DNA sequence: TGTGCCAGCAGCTTATCCTATGGCTACACCTTC.

The chain links TRBV7-2 to TRBJ1-5, with D hard to call. Per germline, CDR1 SGHTA and CDR2 FQGNSA. Trimming pared 1 base from V and 0 bases from J, leaving 19 bases between. The CDR3 loop spans 19 amino acids. The CDR3 here is CASSLVFWAGENSNQPQHF. The CDR3 nucleotides read TGTGCCAGCAGCTTAGTTTTTTGGGCAGGCGAAAATAGCAATCAGCCCCAGCATTTT. The full variable domain, in which reference TRBV7-2 and TRBJ1-5 provide the parts outside the CDR3, is GAGVSQSPSNKVTEKGKDVELRCDPISGHTALYWYRQSLGQGLEFLIYFQGNSAPDKSGLPSDRFSAERTGGSVSTLTIQRTQQEDSAVYLCASSLVFWAGENSNQPQHFGDGTRLSIL.

The chain joins TRBV19 to TRBJ1-2, with a possible D match to TRBD1 (5 bases). V was cut by 2 bases and J by 4 bases, with 20 bases left in between. Per the germline V gene, CDR1 is LNHDA and CDR2 is SQIVND (reference sequence). The length of the CDR3 is 17 residues. CDR3 amino acids: CASSISAPRGLSYGYTF. As DNA, the CDR3 is TGTGCCAGTAGTATAAGCGCTCCGAGGGGCCTGAGCTATGGCTACACCTTC. The full variable domain, completed using reference TRBV19 and TRBJ1-2, is DGGITQSPKYLFRKEGQNVTLSCEQNLNHDAMYWYRQDPGQGLRLIYYSQIVNDFQKGDIAEGYSVSREKKESFPLTVTSAQKNPTAFYLCASSISAPRGLSYGYTFGSGTRLTVV.

The chain links TRBV10-3 to TRBJ1-3; no clear D gene. The CDR3 totals 13 residues. The germline V and J ends were trimmed by 0 bases and 3 bases, with 3 bases remaining between them. Germline V gives CDR1 ENHRY, CDR2 SYGVKD. CDR3: CAISESFGNTIYF. CDR3 coding DNA: TGTGCCATCAGTGAGTCCTTTGGAAACACCATATATTTT.

The V call is TRBV5-1, the J call TRBJ2-5, with 9 bases that match TRBD2. Trimming took 4 bases from V and 5 from J; bases not matched to a gene: 9. The CDR3 contains 15 residues. The germline V gene encodes CDR1 SGHRS and CDR2 YFSETQ. In nucleotides, the CDR3 is TGCGCCAGCAGCGTAAGCGGGAGGAGGGAGGAGACCCAGTACTTC. This encodes CASSVSGRREETQYF. Using reference TRBV5-1 and TRBJ2-5 for the parts outside the CDR3, the full variable domain is KAGVTQTPRYLIKTRGQQVTLSCSPISGHRSVSWYQQTPGQGLQFLFEYFSETQRNKGNFPGRFSGRQFSNSRSEMNVSTLELGDSALYLCASSVSGRREETQYFGPGTRLLVL.

J is TRBJ2-7 and V is TRBV19; TRBD1 matches 7 bases. Germline values: CDR1 LNHDA, CDR2 SQIVND (reference sequence). Trimming at V came to 1 base and at J to 3 bases, leaving 6 bases not matched to a gene. This CDR3 has 15 amino acids. The DNA of the CDR3 is TGTGCCAGTAGTATAGTCCCCGGACAGGACTACGAGCAGTACTTC. Its protein is CASSIVPGQDYEQYF.

The gene calls are TRBV5-1 and TRBJ2-3; no clear D gene. The length of the CDR3 is 14 residues. Per the germline V gene, CDR1 is SGHRS and CDR2 is YFSETQ. V was trimmed by 2 bases and J by 4 bases, leaving 11 bases between them. CDR3 coding DNA: TGCGCCAGCAGCTTCGGACCTGTGGCAGATACGCAGTATTTT. Protein: CASSFGPVADTQYF.

The V gene is TRBV2, the J gene TRBJ2-7; D uncertain. V dropped 5 bases and J dropped 1 base, with 6 bases sitting between them. There are 12 residues in the CDR3. CDR1 is SNHLY, CDR2 FYNNEI, per germline. The CDR3 DNA reads as TGTGCCAGCAGTTCAGTTTCCTACGAGCAGTACTTC. Translated, it gives CASSSVSYEQYF.

V is TRBV27 and J is TRBJ2-1; D perhaps matches TRBD2 (6 bases). The CDR3 sequence is 15 residues long. Trimming removed 3 bases from V and 1 base from J, with 10 bases in between. Germline V gene sequence: CDR1 MNHEY, CDR2 SMNVEV (reference sequence). CDR3: CASSFGGQSYNEQFF. The CDR3 DNA reads TGTGCCAGCAGTTTCGGAGGGCAGTCCTACAATGAGCAGTTCTTC.

The CDR3 here is CASSVGGGTNTGELFF. In nucleotides, the CDR3 is TGTGCCAGCAGCGTAGGCGGGGGTACGAACACCGGGGAGCTGTTTTTT. The rearrangement links TRBV9 to TRBJ2-2; 7 bases agree with TRBD2. CDR3 length: 16 residues. Germline-derived CDR1 and CDR2 are SGDLS and YYNGEE. V shed 0 bases and J 0 bases; nucleotides not matched to a gene: 2.

The chain joins TRBV2 to TRBJ2-7; no clear D. This CDR3 region has 13 residues. V lost 4 bases and J 2 bases, leaving 9 bases between the germline ends. From germline, CDR1 is SNHLY and CDR2 FYNNEI. The CDR3 DNA follows: TGTGCCAGCAGTGGACAAATTCCCTACGAGCAGTACTTC. As protein: CASSGQIPYEQYF.

In its sample, this clone was seen a few times. The rearrangement joins TRBV30 to TRBJ1-2, with D possibly being TRBD1 (6 bases). The CDR3 is 14 amino acids. V was trimmed by 1 base and J by 0 bases, leaving 9 bases between them. CDR1 is GTSNPN, CDR2 SVGIG, per germline (reference sequence). CDR3 nucleotide sequence: TGTGCCTGGAGTGCGACAGGTACTAACTATGGCTACACCTTC. This encodes CAWSATGTNYGYTF.

V and J are TRBV28 and TRBJ2-5; TRBD2 matches at 7 bases. J gave up 2 bases and V 10 bases, and 7 bases lay outside the gene matches. The CDR3 is 13 amino acids. The germline gives CDR1 MDHEN, CDR2 SYDVKM. CDR3 residues: CATTPGGQETQYF. CDR3 nucleotides: TGTGCCACCACTCCGGGGGGTCAAGAGACCCAGTACTTC.

The V gene is TRBV6-4, the J gene TRBJ2-1; 8 bases fit TRBD2. V gave up 6 bases and J gave up 2 bases; unmatched junction bases: 6. The CDR3 consists of 15 residues. Germline V CDR1 and CDR2: MRHNA, SNTAGT. CDR3 residues: CASSRSGLAYNEQFF. The CDR3 DNA follows: TGTGCCAGCAGCCGATCGGGACTAGCCTACAATGAGCAGTTCTTC.

Comment on this clone: This specimen includes other DNA sequences encoding the same CDR3. V gene TRBV5-1 combines with J gene TRBJ1-3, with D perhaps matching TRBD1 (5 bases). Trimming shortened V by 4 bases and J by 2 bases, and 7 bases separated the two germline ends. CDR3 length: 13 residues. Germline V gives CDR1 SGHRS, CDR2 YFSETQ. CDR3 in amino acids: CASSQGTGNTIYF. For the CDR3, the DNA is TGCGCCAGCAGCCAGGGAACTGGAAACACCATATATTTT.

This chain's CDR3 is CASSSVGQASSYNEQFF. The CDR3 bases are TGTGCCAGCAGCTCGGTGGGACAGGCTAGCTCCTACAATGAGCAGTTCTTC. The chain joins TRBV9 to TRBJ2-1; 8 bases agree with TRBD1. The germline V gene encodes CDR1 SGDLS and CDR2 YYNGEE. The junction had 9 bases not matched to a gene; V was cut back by 4 bases and J by 0 bases. The length of the CDR3 is 17 residues.

A single count supports this clone. The chain carries TRBV18 and TRBJ2-7, with D possibly called TRBD1 or TRBD2 (5 bases each). The CDR3 runs 13 residues. The V end was cut by 4 bases, the J end by 3 bases, with 10 bases between. CDR1 and CDR2 (germline): KGHSH, LQKENI. This CDR3 is CASSLPGLYEQYF. The DNA for the CDR3 is TGTGCCAGCTCACTCCCGGGGCTCTACGAGCAGTACTTC.

J is TRBJ2-1 and V is TRBV10-1, with D tentatively TRBD2 (6 bases). Trimming pared 2 bases from V and 0 bases from J, leaving 14 bases between. The CDR3 extends over 17 amino acids. Germline values: CDR1 WNHNN, CDR2 SYGVQD (reference sequence). The chain's CDR3 is CASSETLAESSYNEQFF. For the CDR3, the DNA is TGCGCCAGCAGTGAGACCTTAGCGGAAAGCTCCTACAATGAGCAGTTCTTC.

The V call is TRBV6-6, the J call TRBJ1-4; no firm D call. There are 15 residues in the CDR3. V was cut by 2 bases and J by 5 bases, with 12 bases left in between. Germline loops: CDR1 MNHNY, CDR2 SVGAGI (reference sequence). DNA for the CDR3: TGTGCCAGCAGTTACAGAGCCTTAGGGAATGAAAAACTGTTTTTT. This gives the protein CASSYRALGNEKLFF.

About this clone itself: This CDR3 is also generated by other DNA sequences in the sample. The chain employs TRBV5-4 and TRBJ2-5, with D uncertain. Trimming stripped 0 bases from V and 4 bases from J, with 7 bases between. CDR3 size: 13 residues. Germline values: CDR1 SGHNT, CDR2 YYREEE (reference sequence). The CDR3 is CASSLDSRETQYF. The CDR3 coding sequence is TGTGCCAGCAGCTTGGACAGCCGAGAGACCCAGTACTTC.

V and J are TRBV5-1 and TRBJ2-7, with 10 bases aligning to TRBD2. From germline, CDR1 is SGHRS and CDR2 YFSETQ. The CDR3 is 16 residues long. With V trimmed by 0 bases and J by 5 bases, 8 bases remained unmatched. The CDR3 protein is CASSLEASGSGNEQYF. DNA of the CDR3: TGCGCCAGCAGCTTGGAGGCTAGCGGGAGCGGGAACGAGCAGTACTTC. The entire variable domain, with the rest obtained from reference TRBV5-1 and TRBJ2-7, is as follows: KAGVTQTPRYLIKTRGQQVTLSCSPISGHRSVSWYQQTPGQGLQFLFEYFSETQRNKGNFPGRFSGRQFSNSRSEMNVSTLELGDSALYLCASSLEASGSGNEQYFGPGTRLTVT.

The rearrangement joins TRBV28 to TRBJ2-5; no definite D call. Germline CDR1 is MDHEN and CDR2 is SYDVKM. V lost 3 bases and J 5 bases, leaving 13 bases between the germline ends. This CDR3 region has 14 residues. CDR3 DNA sequence: TGTGCCAGCAGTTTCGGGTGGGATCTGGAGACCCAGTACTTC. It translates to CASSFGWDLETQYF. The full variable domain, its missing parts supplied by reference TRBV28 and TRBJ2-5, is DVKVTQSSRYLVKRTGEKVFLECVQDMDHENMFWYRQDPGLGLRLIYFSYDVKMKEKGDIPEGYSVSREKKERFSLILESASTNQTSMYLCASSFGWDLETQYFGPGTRLLVL.

This chain joins TRBV28 and TRBJ1-5; D is undetermined. There are 13 residues in the CDR3. Germline V gene lookup returns CDR1 MDHEN and CDR2 SYDVKM. In nucleotides, the CDR3 is TGTGCGATTAGCAAGGTGGGCAATCAGCCCCAGCATTTT. Translation gives CAISKVGNQPQHF.